This entry lists 13 T cell receptor beta chains sequenced from one sample in a study of CD8 T cells in ankylosing spondylitis. Whole-study results and caveats: One TCR beta motif, made up of roughly eight highly homologous variants, appeared characteristic of ankylosing spondylitis blood.

Their antigens remain unidentified. MiXCR was run by TCRdb on the 5' RACE reads, yielding one entry per CDR3 protein. The sample holds approximately 400,000 distinct CDR3 sequences, roughly a sixth seen once. What was sequenced was blood, either unsorted or a sorted T cell fraction (not recorded which). The receptors were sampled from a male donor with ankylosing spondylitis.

This clonotype turned up a few times. The rearrangement uses TRBV29-1 and TRBJ2-3, with 10 bases aligning to TRBD1. V shed 6 bases and J 7 bases; nucleotides not matched to a gene: 10. CDR1 and CDR2 from the germline V gene are SQVTM and ANQGSEA. The CDR3 is 14 amino acids. In DNA, the CDR3 is TGCAGCGTGGGAACCGACAGGGGGCAATATACGCAGTATTTT. Translated, it gives CSVGTDRGQYTQYF.

This clonotype was seen only a few times. This rearrangement joins TRBV13 to TRBJ2-7; TRBD2 aligns across 10 bases. V trimming: 4 bases; J trimming: 5 bases; junction bases outside the gene matches: 11. The germline gives CDR1 PRHDT, CDR2 FYEKMQ (reference sequence). The CDR3 covers 16 residues. CDR3 loop: CASSSFRASGSHEQYF. The CDR3 coding sequence is TGTGCCAGCAGCTCCTTCCGGGCTAGCGGGAGCCACGAGCAGTACTTC.

The chain uses TRBV27 and TRBJ2-3; TRBD2 matches 7 bases. V shed 4 bases, J shed 4 bases, and the junction held 8 bases outside the gene matches. Germline loops: CDR1 MNHEY, CDR2 SMNVEV (reference sequence). The CDR3 runs to 15 residues. As DNA, the CDR3 is TGTGCCAGCAGTTATGCGGGAGTCGGTCCAGATACGCAGTATTTT. This gives the protein CASSYAGVGPDTQYF.

This clonotype was picked up a small number of times. The chain combines TRBV20-1 with TRBJ2-1; 10 bases are a match to TRBD2. CDR1 and CDR2 from the germline V gene are DFQATT and SNEGSKA (reference sequence). Trimming removed 2 bases from V and 7 bases from J; junction bases left unmatched: 8. The length of the CDR3 is 15 residues. CDR3 amino acids: CSARWLAGVGNEQFF. CDR3 DNA sequence: TGCAGTGCTAGATGGCTAGCGGGAGTCGGGAATGAGCAGTTCTTC.

The chain joins TRBV27 to TRBJ2-5, with 7 positions matching TRBD2. Germline CDR1 is MNHEY and CDR2 is SMNVEV (reference sequence). CDR3 length: 16 residues. The V gene end was trimmed by 4 bases and the J gene end by 7 bases; junction bases not matched to a gene: 15. The chain's CDR3 is CASSSPGLADGGTQYF. The CDR3 DNA is TGTGCCAGCAGTTCCCCAGGGCTAGCGGACGGTGGGACCCAGTACTTC.

The chain is built from TRBV29-1 and TRBJ2-7; D tentatively fits TRBD1 or TRBD2 (5 bases each). Germline V gene sequence: CDR1 SQVTM, CDR2 ANQGSEA. The CDR3 is 11 amino acids. Trimming stripped 4 bases from V and 7 bases from J, with 11 bases between. This chain's CDR3 is CSVVGEGEQYF. DNA for the CDR3: TGCAGCGTTGTTGGTGAGGGGGAGCAGTACTTC.

This sequence joins TRBV11-2 and TRBJ2-5; 10 bases map to TRBD2. From germline, CDR1 is SGHAT and CDR2 FQNNGV. The CDR3 runs to 15 residues. The V segment lost 5 bases and the J segment 3 bases; nucleotides outside the gene matches: 6. The CDR3 loop reads CASSARLAGKETQYF. DNA of the CDR3: TGTGCCAGCAGCGCGCGACTAGCGGGTAAAGAGACCCAGTACTTC.

This clonotype was counted only a few times. CDR3 coding DNA: TGCAGCGTTGTAGCGGGGGCCTACTACGAGCAGTACTTC. It translates to CSVVAGAYYEQYF. The chain couples TRBV29-1 to TRBJ2-7, with 9 positions matching TRBD2. J was trimmed by 3 bases and V by 4 bases; bases with no gene match: 4. This CDR3 comprises 13 residues. CDR1 and CDR2 from the germline V gene are SQVTM and ANQGSEA.

This clonotype occurred a few times. The chain employs TRBV6-2 or TRBV6-3 and TRBJ2-5; 10 nucleotides match TRBD2. Trimming cost V 4 bases and J 5 bases; bases outside gene matches: 10. Germline lookup yields CDR1 MNHEY and CDR2 SVGEGT. This CDR3 contains 16 residues. The CDR3 nucleotides read TGTGCCAGCAGTTCAGGACTAGCGGCCCTGGAGGAGACCCAGTACTTC. Protein product: CASSSGLAALEETQYF.

The chain has TRBV30 and TRBJ2-3; 10 bases line up with TRBD2. This CDR3 is built from 13 residues. V gave up 4 bases and J gave up 6 bases; unmatched junction bases: 4. The V gene's germline CDR1 is GTSNPN and CDR2 SVGIG (reference sequence). The CDR3 spells CAWNPGLADTQYF. In DNA form, the CDR3 reads TGTGCCTGGAATCCGGGACTAGCGGATACGCAGTATTTT. Using reference TRBV30 and TRBJ2-3 for the parts outside the CDR3, the full variable domain is SQTIHQWPATLVQPVGSPLSLECTVEGTSNPNLYWYRQAAGRGLQLLFYSVGIGQISSEVPQNLSASRPQDRQFILSSKKLLLSDSGFYLCAWNPGLADTQYFGPGTRLTVL.

The J gene is TRBJ1-6, the V gene TRBV20-1; a possible D gene is TRBD1 (5 bases). Trimming left V 1 base short and J 8 bases short, with 18 bases between. Germline V lookup: CDR1 DFQATT, CDR2 SNEGSKA (reference sequence). The CDR3 spans 16 residues. CDR3 amino acids: CSARAGGAGLDSPLHF. As DNA, the CDR3 is TGCAGTGCTAGAGCGGGAGGAGCAGGGTTAGATTCACCCCTCCACTTT.

The V call is TRBV4-3, the J call TRBJ2-2; possibly TRBD2 for D (7 bases). V lost 2 bases to trimming and J lost 0 bases, with 19 bases between them. The germline V gene has CDR1 LGHNA and CDR2 YSLEER. The length of the CDR3 is 19 residues. CDR3 region: CASSQTGGRGVANTGELFF. CDR3 coding DNA: TGCGCCAGCAGCCAAACTGGGGGGAGGGGGGTCGCGAACACCGGGGAGCTGTTTTTT.

The genes are TRBV29-1 and TRBJ2-1; 16 nucleotides agree with TRBD2. Germline V CDR1 and CDR2: SQVTM, ANQGSEA. V lost 7 bases to trimming and J lost 8 bases; unmatched junction nucleotides: 8. This CDR3 is 15 amino acids long. The CDR3 region has the DNA TGCAGCGGAGGGACTAGCGGGGGGGCCAGCCATGAGCAGTTCTTC. Translated, it gives CSGGTSGGASHEQFF.